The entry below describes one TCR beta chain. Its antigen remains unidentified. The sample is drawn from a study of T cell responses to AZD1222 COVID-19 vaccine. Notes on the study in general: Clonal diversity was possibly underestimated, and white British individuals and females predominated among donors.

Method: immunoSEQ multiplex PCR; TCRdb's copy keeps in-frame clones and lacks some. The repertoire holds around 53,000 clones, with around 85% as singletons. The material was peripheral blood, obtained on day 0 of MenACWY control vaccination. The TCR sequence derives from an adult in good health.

This chain's CDR3 is CASKVGMNTEAFF. The CDR3 DNA follows: TGTGCCAGTAAAGTAGGTATGAACACTGAAGCTTTCTTT. The rearrangement uses TRBV19 and TRBJ1-1; D gene unclear. V shed 7 bases and J shed 0 bases, with 9 bases lying between them. CDR1 is LNHDA, CDR2 SQIVND, per germline (reference sequence). The CDR3 is 13 residues long.